The 10 T cell receptor beta chains reported below all come from one sample, sequenced in a study of post-analysis software for immune sequencing data. Study-level results: Patients showed TRBV5-6, TRBV5-1 and TRBV20-1 among five TRBV segments more frequent than in controls.

Researchers reported that TCR beta cDNA libraries carried unique molecular identifiers. One entry per CDR3 protein results from TCRdb running MiXCR on the PCR reads. The profile shows about 460,000 distinct CDR3 sequences, around 40% of them singletons. Their antigens are not known. Source material: blood. These receptors all stem from a girl aged 10 to 17 with multiple sclerosis.

This clonotype was observed a handful of times. V and J are TRBV29-1 and TRBJ1-1, with D tentatively TRBD1 (5 bases). The germline gives CDR1 SQVTM, CDR2 ANQGSEA. V was clipped by 7 bases and J by 11 bases, with 20 bases between them. CDR3 length: 12 amino acids. Written as DNA, the CDR3 is TGCAGCGCATACATCGGACACGGATGGGCTTTCTTT. Translation gives CSAYIGHGWAFF.

The V call is TRBV4-1, the J call TRBJ2-1; TRBD1 is a possible D gene (5 bases). V was cut by 0 bases and J by 4 bases, with 13 bases left in between. Per germline, CDR1 MGHRA and CDR2 YSYEKL. This CDR3 is 16 amino acids long. The CDR3 region has the DNA TGCGCCAGCAGCCAAGAAGGGGCTCAGGGTTACAATGAGCAGTTCTTC. Its translation is CASSQEGAQGYNEQFF.

The chain's CDR3 is CATKFRADANYGYTF. DNA of the CDR3: TGTGCCACCAAATTTCGGGCGGACGCTAACTATGGCTACACCTTC. V gene TRBV15 combines with J gene TRBJ1-2; D is unresolved. The CDR3 has 15 residues. In germline, CDR1 is LNHNV, CDR2 YYDKDF (reference sequence). The ends were cut back, 7 bases at V and 0 bases at J, with 15 bases in the middle.

A few counts support this clonotype. The rearrangement joins TRBV7-9 to TRBJ2-4; D is possibly TRBD2 (5 bases). V shed 1 base and J shed 5 bases, with 18 bases lying between them. CDR3 size: 17 residues. In germline, CDR1 is SEHNR, CDR2 FQNEAQ (reference sequence). As DNA, the CDR3 is TGTGCCAGCAGCTTAGTGTCGGGCCCTGCTAGCCAAAACATTCAGTACTTC. Amino acids: CASSLVSGPASQNIQYF.

The V call is TRBV5-1, the J call TRBJ1-2, with D perhaps TRBD1 (6 bases). The CDR3 sequence is 12 residues long. Germline CDR1 reads SGHRS; CDR2 reads YFSETQ. The V end lost 6 bases, the J end lost 2 bases, and 8 bases lay between the germline ends. The CDR3 reads CASNQGNYGYTF. For the CDR3, the DNA is TGCGCCAGCAACCAGGGGAACTATGGCTACACCTTC.

The chain carries TRBV7-2 and TRBJ2-1; D is possibly TRBD2 (5 bases). CDR1 SGHTA and CDR2 FQGNSA come from the germline V gene. Trimming cost V 5 bases and J 0 bases, with 11 bases left between them. This CDR3 spans 15 amino acids. Here the CDR3 DNA reads TGTGCCAGCAGCCCAGGACTGACCTCCTACAATGAGCAGTTCTTC. Translation: CASSPGLTSYNEQFF.

The J gene is TRBJ2-7, the V gene TRBV7-2; D ambiguous. From germline, CDR1 is SGHTA and CDR2 FQGNSA. Trimming removed 3 bases from V and 0 bases from J, with 12 bases in between. This CDR3 is built from 15 residues. The CDR3 reads CASSFCGLSSYEQYF. As DNA, the CDR3 is TGTGCCAGCAGCTTCTGCGGCTTGAGCTCCTACGAGCAGTACTTC.

This chain joins TRBV28 and TRBJ1-4; 8 bases align to TRBD1. J was trimmed by 7 bases and V by 5 bases; bases with no gene match: 6. This CDR3 spans 14 amino acids. The germline gives CDR1 MDHEN, CDR2 SYDVKM. The CDR3 nucleotides are TGTGCCAGCAGTCTACAGGGGGGGGCTGAAAAACTGTTTTTT. Protein product: CASSLQGGAEKLFF. Combining the CDR3 with reference TRBV28 and TRBJ1-4 gives the whole variable domain DVKVTQSSRYLVKRTGEKVFLECVQDMDHENMFWYRQDPGLGLRLIYFSYDVKMKEKGDIPEGYSVSREKKERFSLILESASTNQTSMYLCASSLQGGAEKLFFGSGTQLSVL.

This clonotype occurred a few times. The chain employs TRBV10-1 and TRBJ2-1, with D tentatively TRBD1 (6 bases). The V end lost 10 bases, the J end lost 6 bases, and 22 bases lay between the germline ends. The CDR3 has 15 amino acids. In germline, CDR1 is WNHNN, CDR2 SYGVQD (reference sequence). CDR3 DNA: TGCGCCACCCCACGTAGGGGGAATCGTTGCAATGAGCAGTTCTTC. This encodes CATPRRGNRCNEQFF.

There are many counts of this clonotype. DNA for the CDR3: TGTGCCATCAGTCGGACAGGTTACAATGAGCAGTTCTTC. Translation gives CAISRTGYNEQFF. This chain joins TRBV10-3 and TRBJ2-1, with 7 bases that match TRBD1. This CDR3 spans 13 amino acids. Trimming cost V 5 bases and J 4 bases; bases outside gene matches: 2. CDR1 is ENHRY and CDR2 is SYGVKD in the germline V gene.